The clone carrying this T cell receptor beta chain appeared many times. The CDR3 is 16 amino acids. V shed 2 bases, J shed 5 bases, and the junction held 9 bases outside the gene matches. Germline assignment: CDR1 SGHRS and CDR2 YFSETQ. The data were obtained in a study of neurological immune-mediated disorders. Synthesis of cDNA was accomplished via 5'RACE employing 10-nucleotide random UMIs. TCRdb re-called the 5' RACE reads with MiXCR, one entry per CDR3 protein. The sample includes around 25,000 distinct CDR3 sequences, around an eighth of them seen just once. Sequencing was carried out using PBMCs. This TCR derives from a woman in her forties with HTLV-1-associated myelopathy (HAM/TSP). This sequence joins TRBV5-1 and TRBJ2-2; 7 positions match TRBD1. The DNA for the CDR3 is TGCGCCAGCAGCTTCCGGAGTGACAGGGCTACCGGGGAGCTGTTTTTT. This encodes CASSFRSDRATGELFF.